This T cell receptor (beta chain) was sequenced for a study of blood T cells in healthy people across ages (dated by TCRdb to the mid-2010s). With respect to the entire study: In model experiments, roughly one uniquely barcoded TCR beta cDNA molecule per two T cells was captured by template switching. Age-related changes in TCR beta repertoire diversity were measured in the study by deep sequencing normalized with unique cDNA molecular identifiers. The donors were divided into four age groups: young (average around 16 years), middle-aged (about 40), aged (62) and long-lived (roughly 86). Donors of different ages were randomly distributed across sequencing lanes to avoid experimental bias. For two donors (one aged 18 to 30 and one aged 80 or older), the study analyzed two additional independent replicas of 1 million unique cDNA reads from the same blood draw. What the authors observed across the whole study: A strong correlation was found between observed TCR beta diversity and the percentage of naive T cells measured by flow cytometry. Because donor CMV infection status was unknown, age-related changes in expanded clonotypes were potentially confounded. Bulk unsorted PBMC profiling prevented conclusive comparison of naive and antigen-experienced compartments. The long-lived group showed more naive CD4+ T cells, fewer expanded clones and increased TCR diversity than the aged group, suggesting age selection. Estimates of total diversity from one million sequenced T cells were regarded as lower bounds and underestimates. Observed TCR beta diversity per million T cells fell roughly linearly with age, and a significant reduction was already apparent by age approximately 41.

In the case of this clonotype: This clone's antigen is unknown. With a much larger clone just one base away, this may be a read error.

The approximately 39 donors, aged about 6 to 90 years, were systemically healthy Caucasian individuals from Russia. Around 10 milliliters of peripheral blood were collected from each donor into EDTA-treated Vacutainer tubes. Ficoll-Paque density-gradient centrifugation was used to isolate PBMCs, with at least 6.5 million per sample. Total RNA, at least 6 micrograms per sample, was extracted from PBMCs with Trizol reagent. Naive CD45RAhigh/CD27high T cell percentages were measured by flow cytometry on a PBMC aliquot from every donor. The protocol used for the library was 5' RACE. The listed sequencing device is Illumina HiSeq 2500. The second PCR ran for about 7 to 11 cycles and used a J-beta primer mix along with a sample-barcoded 5' primer. Each TCR beta cDNA molecule received a unique molecular identifier from a template-switch 5' adaptor carrying 12 random nucleotides. Each sample yielded at least 2.5 million CDR3-containing paired-end reads. The Mint cDNA synthesis kit, primed by a TRBC-specific oligonucleotide, was used to synthesize first-strand cDNA from all RNA. After uracil-DNA glycosylase treatment, a first 18-cycle PCR used universal primers M1SS and BC2_uni_R on all cDNA. Concerning the study's data processing: Normalization of each sample was performed by random selection of 1 million high-quality reads, each carrying a distinct molecular identifier. Instead of being binned into consensus sequences, reads with shared molecular identifiers were discarded. MiTCR, with a Q25 quality threshold and the strictest error-elimination algorithm, was used for CDR3 identification, clonotype clustering and error correction. A nonparametric unseen species model with Euler transformation was used to estimate a lower bound on total TCR beta diversity. The public reads were reanalyzed by TCRdb: fastp trimming at Q25, MiXCR alignment, in-frame beta chains only. Rows with a matching CDR3 protein are joined into one entry that keeps the most common DNA and genes. The V and J calls were determined by TCRdb, not by the authors. Present in this sample are 550,000 to 650,000 distinct CDR3 sequences, approximately 30% of which were seen just once. Clones ranked in the top ten supply 15% to 18% of the sample.

CDR1 and CDR2 are drawn from the germline V gene: MNHEY, SVGEGT. The germline ends are 13 bases apart after V is trimmed by 6 bases and J by 7 bases. Inclusive of the bounding cysteine and phenylalanine, the CDR3 is 12 residues long. Only CDR3 DNA is held: 36 bases, read in frame from base 1. This clonotype originated in a woman aged 80 or older in good health. Sequencing was done on a sample of blood. The sequence joins TRBV6-2 or TRBV6-3 to TRBJ2-7, with TRBD2 as a weak D call on 5 bases. The CDR3 is CASSRTSFEQYF. The DNA sequence reads TGTGCCAGCAGCCGCACTAGTTTTGAGCAGTACTTC.